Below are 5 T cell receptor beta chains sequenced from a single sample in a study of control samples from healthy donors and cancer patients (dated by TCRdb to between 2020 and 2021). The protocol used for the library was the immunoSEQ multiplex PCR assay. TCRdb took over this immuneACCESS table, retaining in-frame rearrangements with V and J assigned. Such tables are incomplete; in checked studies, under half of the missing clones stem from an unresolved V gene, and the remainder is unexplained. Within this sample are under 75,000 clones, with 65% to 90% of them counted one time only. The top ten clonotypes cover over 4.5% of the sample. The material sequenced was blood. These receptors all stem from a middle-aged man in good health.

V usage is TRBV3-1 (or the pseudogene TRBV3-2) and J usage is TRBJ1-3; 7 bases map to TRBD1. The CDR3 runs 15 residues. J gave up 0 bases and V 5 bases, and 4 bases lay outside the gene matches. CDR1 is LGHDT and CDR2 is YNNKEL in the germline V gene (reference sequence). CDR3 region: CASSGDSRSGNTIYF. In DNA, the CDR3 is TGTGCCAGCAGCGGGGACAGTCGCTCTGGAAACACCATATATTTT.

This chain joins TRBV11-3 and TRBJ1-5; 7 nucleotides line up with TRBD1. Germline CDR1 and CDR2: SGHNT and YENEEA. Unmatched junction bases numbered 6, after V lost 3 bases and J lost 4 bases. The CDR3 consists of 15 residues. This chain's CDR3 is CASSLRTGSNQPQHF. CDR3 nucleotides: TGTGCCAGCAGCTTGAGGACAGGAAGTAATCAGCCCCAGCATTTT.

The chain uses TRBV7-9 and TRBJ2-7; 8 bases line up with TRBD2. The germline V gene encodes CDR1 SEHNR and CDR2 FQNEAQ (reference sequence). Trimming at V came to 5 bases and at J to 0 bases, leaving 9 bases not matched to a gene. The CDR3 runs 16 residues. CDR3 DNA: TGTGCCAGCAGCGACGCAGGCGGGGGGCGCTCCTACGAGCAGTACTTC. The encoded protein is CASSDAGGGRSYEQYF.

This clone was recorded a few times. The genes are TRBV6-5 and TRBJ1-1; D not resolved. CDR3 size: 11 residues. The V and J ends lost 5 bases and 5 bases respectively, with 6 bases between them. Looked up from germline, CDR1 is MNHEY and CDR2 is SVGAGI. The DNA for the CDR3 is TGTGCCAGCAGTCAATGGACTGAAGCTTTCTTT. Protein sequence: CASSQWTEAFF.

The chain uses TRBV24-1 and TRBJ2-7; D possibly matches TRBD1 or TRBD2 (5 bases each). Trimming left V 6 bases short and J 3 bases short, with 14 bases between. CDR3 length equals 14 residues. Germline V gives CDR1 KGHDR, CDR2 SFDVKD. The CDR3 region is CATSPAGSFYEQYF. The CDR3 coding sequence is TGTGCCACCAGTCCTGCAGGGAGTTTCTACGAGCAGTACTTC.